This TCR beta chain was captured in a study of identical twins. TCRdb recomputed calls from the 5' RACE reads with MiXCR, one row per CDR3 protein. The repertoire holds hundreds of thousands of distinct CDR3 sequences, with 9% to 15% as singletons. This clonotype was recorded a few times. The ends were cut back, 7 bases at V and 2 bases at J, with 19 bases in the middle. The CDR3 runs 16 residues. Germline CDR1 and CDR2: SNHLY and FYNNEI. The same sample was also studied in work on yellow fever vaccine responses in identical twins.

This sequence was found in a woman under 30 in good health. The chain is built from TRBV2 and TRBJ2-3; D is unclear. Sequencing was carried out using PBMCs. The CDR3 sequence is CASKSRGTFLTDTQYF. The CDR3 DNA follows: TGTGCCAGCAAGTCTCGCGGAACATTCCTCACAGATACGCAGTATTTT.